This entry is about one T cell receptor beta chain. Its antigen is not identified. These data originate in a study of cytomegalovirus exposure and HLA in healthy donors. 13 Jbeta primers and 60 Vbeta primers were used for the PCR. Produced via immunoSEQ multiplex PCR; TCRdb's table is partial and in-frame only. The repertoire consists of under 170,000 clones, with more than 75% occurring once and the leading ten covering under 4%. The CDR3 is 13 amino acids. Germline V gives CDR1 SQVTM, CDR2 ANQGSEA. Trimming pared 5 bases from V and 1 base from J, leaving 12 bases between. Study results and caveats: A link between a missense DCLRE1C variant and TCR beta V- and J-gene trimming emerged from a later analysis. The authors later found most CMV-associated TCR beta chains appeared HLA-restricted. Reported results showed that the classifier diagnosed cytomegalovirus status with high specificity and sensitivity. About 87% or about 30% of the time was how often most TCR beta V segments were productive, according to an earlier analysis.

Sequencing was carried out using PBMCs. This receptor was obtained from a human donor in good health. The genes are TRBV29-1 and TRBJ2-7; D ambiguous. In DNA, the CDR3 is TGCAGCGTTAATACTCCACGGTCCTACGAGCAGTACTTC. Translated, it gives CSVNTPRSYEQYF.